This T cell receptor (beta chain) stems from a study of T cells in Graves' hyperthyroidism and ophthalmopathy. Findings and limits, study-wide: From stable hyperthyroidism, ophthalmopathy was set apart by a 13 V-J model. Within blood appeared most thyroid clonotypes that had expanded above 0.001.

This clonotype turned up a few times. Its matching antigen is unknown. Lactation, pregnancy, other autoimmune disease or uncontrolled infection excluded patients. The germline V gene encodes CDR1 KGHSH and CDR2 LQKENI. The CDR3 sequence is 16 residues long. V dropped 3 bases and J dropped 1; count of bases not matched to a gene: 5. Template material for amplifying TCR beta CDR3 regions consisted of RNA transcripts. A first-round RT-PCR of the TCR CDR3 used the HTBI primer set. TCRdb redid the calling of the multiplex PCR reads with MiXCR, one entry per CDR3 protein. The data contain about 350,000 distinct CDR3 sequences, approximately 15% of them singletons.

The sequenced sample consisted of blood. This TCR was recovered from a woman aged 25 to 45 with Graves' hyperthyroidism. This chain joins TRBV18 and TRBJ2-3; 9 nucleotides align to TRBD1. The CDR3, as DNA: TGTGCCAGCTCACCGGGACAGGGTTCGGGCACAGATACGCAGTATTTT. It is translated as CASSPGQGSGTDTQYF.